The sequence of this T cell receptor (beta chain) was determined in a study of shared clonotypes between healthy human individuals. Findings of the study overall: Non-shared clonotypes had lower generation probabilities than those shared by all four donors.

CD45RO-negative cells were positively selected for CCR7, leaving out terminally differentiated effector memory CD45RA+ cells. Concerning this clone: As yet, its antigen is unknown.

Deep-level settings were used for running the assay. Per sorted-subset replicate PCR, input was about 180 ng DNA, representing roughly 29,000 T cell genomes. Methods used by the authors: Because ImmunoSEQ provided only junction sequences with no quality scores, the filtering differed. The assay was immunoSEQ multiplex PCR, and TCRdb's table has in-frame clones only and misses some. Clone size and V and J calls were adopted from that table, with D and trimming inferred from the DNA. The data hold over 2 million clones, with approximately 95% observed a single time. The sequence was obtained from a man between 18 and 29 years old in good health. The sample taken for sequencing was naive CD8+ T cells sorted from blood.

The CDR3: CASSNSGRGYTF. DNA for the CDR3: TGTGCCAGCAGCAACTCCGGACGTGGCTACACCTTC. The chain joins TRBV13 to TRBJ1-2; no reliable D call. The CDR3 contains 12 residues. V shed 5 bases and J shed 7 bases, with 11 bases lying between them. Germline loops: CDR1 PRHDT, CDR2 FYEKMQ (reference sequence).